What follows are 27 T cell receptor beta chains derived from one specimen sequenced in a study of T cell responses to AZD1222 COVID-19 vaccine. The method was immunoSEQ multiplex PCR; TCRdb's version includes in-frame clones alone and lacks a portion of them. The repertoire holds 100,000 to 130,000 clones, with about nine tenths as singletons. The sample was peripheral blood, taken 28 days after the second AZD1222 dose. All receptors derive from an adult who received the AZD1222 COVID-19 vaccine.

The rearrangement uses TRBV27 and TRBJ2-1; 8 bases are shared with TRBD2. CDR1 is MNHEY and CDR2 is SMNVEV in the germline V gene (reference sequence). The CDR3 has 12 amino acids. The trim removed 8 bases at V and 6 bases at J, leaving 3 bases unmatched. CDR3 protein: CASSLAGNEQFF. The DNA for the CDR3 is TGTGCCAGCTCCCTAGCGGGCAATGAGCAGTTCTTC.

The CDR3 DNA reads TGCAGCGGTCAACAGGGGACTGAAGCTTTCTTT. This gives the protein CSGQQGTEAFF. The rearrangement joins TRBV29-1 to TRBJ1-1; 7 bases line up with TRBD1. The CDR3 totals 11 residues. V was clipped by 7 bases and J by 5 bases; unmatched bases: 4. Germline lookup yields CDR1 SQVTM and CDR2 ANQGSEA.

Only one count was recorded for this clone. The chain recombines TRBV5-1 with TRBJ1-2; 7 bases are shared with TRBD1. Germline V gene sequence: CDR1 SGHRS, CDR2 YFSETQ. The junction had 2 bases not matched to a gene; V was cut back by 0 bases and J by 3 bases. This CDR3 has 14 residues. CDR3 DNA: TGCGCCAGCAGCTTGGAGGGACAGTACTATGGCTACACCTTC. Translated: CASSLEGQYYGYTF.

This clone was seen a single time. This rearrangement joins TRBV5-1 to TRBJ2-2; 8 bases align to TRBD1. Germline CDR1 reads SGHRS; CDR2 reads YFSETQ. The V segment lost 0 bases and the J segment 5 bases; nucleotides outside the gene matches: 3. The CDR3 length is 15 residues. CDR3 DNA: TGCGCCAGCAGCTTGGCGCAGGGGGCTACCGGGGAGCTGTTTTTT. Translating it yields CASSLAQGATGELFF. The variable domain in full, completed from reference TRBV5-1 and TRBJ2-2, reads KAGVTQTPRYLIKTRGQQVTLSCSPISGHRSVSWYQQTPGQGLQFLFEYFSETQRNKGNFPGRFSGRQFSNSRSEMNVSTLELGDSALYLCASSLAQGATGELFFGEGSRLTVL.

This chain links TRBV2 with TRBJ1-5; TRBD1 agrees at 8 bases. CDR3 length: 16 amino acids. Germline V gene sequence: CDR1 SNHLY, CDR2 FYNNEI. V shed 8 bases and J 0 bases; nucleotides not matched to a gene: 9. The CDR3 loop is CASVGRTGNSNQPQHF. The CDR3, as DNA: TGTGCCAGCGTGGGCCGGACAGGGAATAGCAATCAGCCCCAGCATTTT.

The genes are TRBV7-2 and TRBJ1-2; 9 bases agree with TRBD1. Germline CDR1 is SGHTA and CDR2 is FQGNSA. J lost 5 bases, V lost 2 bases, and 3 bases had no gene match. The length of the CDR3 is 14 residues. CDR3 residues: CASSLPGQGYGYTF. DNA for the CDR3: TGTGCCAGCAGCTTACCCGGACAGGGGTATGGCTACACCTTC.

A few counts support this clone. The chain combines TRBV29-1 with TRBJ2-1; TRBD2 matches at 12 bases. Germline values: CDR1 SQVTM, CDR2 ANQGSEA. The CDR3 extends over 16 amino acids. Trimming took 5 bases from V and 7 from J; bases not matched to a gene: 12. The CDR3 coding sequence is TGCAGCGTTAGGTCTAGCGGGAGGGGAGGGGCGAATGAGCAGTTCTTC. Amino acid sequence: CSVRSSGRGGANEQFF.

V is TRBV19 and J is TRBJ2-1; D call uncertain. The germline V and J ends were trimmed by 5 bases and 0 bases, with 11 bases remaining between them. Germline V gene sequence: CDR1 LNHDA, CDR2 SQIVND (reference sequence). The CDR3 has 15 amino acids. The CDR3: CASSAYLSSYNEQFF. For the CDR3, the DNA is TGTGCCAGTAGTGCTTACTTAAGCTCCTACAATGAGCAGTTCTTC.

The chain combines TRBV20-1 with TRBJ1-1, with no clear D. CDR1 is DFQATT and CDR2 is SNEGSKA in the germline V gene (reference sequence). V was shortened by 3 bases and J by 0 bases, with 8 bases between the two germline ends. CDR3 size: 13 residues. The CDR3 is CSASGSMNTEAFF. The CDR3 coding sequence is TGCAGTGCTAGTGGTTCTATGAACACTGAAGCTTTCTTT.

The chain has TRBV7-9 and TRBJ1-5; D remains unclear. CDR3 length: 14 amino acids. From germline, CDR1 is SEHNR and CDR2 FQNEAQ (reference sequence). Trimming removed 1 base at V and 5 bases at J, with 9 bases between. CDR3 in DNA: TGTGCCAGCAGCTTAGATGGGCGCGATCAGCCCCAGCATTTT. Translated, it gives CASSLDGRDQPQHF.

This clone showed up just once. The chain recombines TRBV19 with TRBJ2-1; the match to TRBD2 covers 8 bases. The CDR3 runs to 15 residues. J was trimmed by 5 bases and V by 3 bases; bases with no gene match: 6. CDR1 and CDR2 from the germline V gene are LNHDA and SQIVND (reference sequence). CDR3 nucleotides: TGTGCCAGTAGTATTAGCGGGGTTACAAACAATGAGCAGTTCTTC. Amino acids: CASSISGVTNNEQFF.

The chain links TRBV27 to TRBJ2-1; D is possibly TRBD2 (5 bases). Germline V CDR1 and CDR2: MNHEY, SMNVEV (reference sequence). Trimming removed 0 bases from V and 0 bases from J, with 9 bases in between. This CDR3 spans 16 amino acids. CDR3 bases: TGTGCCAGCAGTTTATCTATGGGGAGCTCCTACAATGAGCAGTTCTTC. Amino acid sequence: CASSLSMGSSYNEQFF.

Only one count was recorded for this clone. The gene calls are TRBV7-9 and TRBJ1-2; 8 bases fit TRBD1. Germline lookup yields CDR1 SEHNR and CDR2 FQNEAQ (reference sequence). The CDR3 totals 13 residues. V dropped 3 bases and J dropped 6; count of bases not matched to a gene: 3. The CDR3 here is CASSFRGQHGYTF. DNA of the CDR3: TGTGCCAGCAGCTTCAGGGGGCAGCATGGCTACACCTTC.

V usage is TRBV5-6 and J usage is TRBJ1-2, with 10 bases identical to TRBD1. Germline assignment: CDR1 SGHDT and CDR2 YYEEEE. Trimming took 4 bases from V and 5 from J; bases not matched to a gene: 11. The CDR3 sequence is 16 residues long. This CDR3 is CASSAEGTGDPYGYTF. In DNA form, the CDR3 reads TGTGCCAGCAGCGCCGAAGGGACAGGGGACCCATATGGCTACACCTTC.

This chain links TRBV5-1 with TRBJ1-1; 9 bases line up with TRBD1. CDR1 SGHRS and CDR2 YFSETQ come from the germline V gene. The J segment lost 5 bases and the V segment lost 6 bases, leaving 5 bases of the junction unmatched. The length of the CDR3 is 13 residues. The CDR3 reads CASTGQGLTEAFF. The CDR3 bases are TGCGCCAGCACGGGACAGGGTTTAACTGAAGCTTTCTTT.

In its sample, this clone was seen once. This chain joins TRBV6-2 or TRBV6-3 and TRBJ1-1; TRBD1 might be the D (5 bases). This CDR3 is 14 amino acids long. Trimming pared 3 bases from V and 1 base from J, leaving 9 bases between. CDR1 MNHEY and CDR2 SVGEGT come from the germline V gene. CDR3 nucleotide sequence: TGTGCCAGCAGTTATGGGACGGCGAACACTGAAGCTTTCTTT. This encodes CASSYGTANTEAFF.

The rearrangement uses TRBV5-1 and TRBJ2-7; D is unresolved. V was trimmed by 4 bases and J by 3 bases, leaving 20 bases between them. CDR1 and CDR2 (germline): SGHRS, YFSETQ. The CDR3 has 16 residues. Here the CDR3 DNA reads TGCGCCAGCAGCCCGATTTCGGGTTCCTTCCTCTACGAGCAGTACTTC. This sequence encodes CASSPISGSFLYEQYF. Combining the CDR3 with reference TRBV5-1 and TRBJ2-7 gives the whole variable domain KAGVTQTPRYLIKTRGQQVTLSCSPISGHRSVSWYQQTPGQGLQFLFEYFSETQRNKGNFPGRFSGRQFSNSRSEMNVSTLELGDSALYLCASSPISGSFLYEQYFGPGTRLTVT.

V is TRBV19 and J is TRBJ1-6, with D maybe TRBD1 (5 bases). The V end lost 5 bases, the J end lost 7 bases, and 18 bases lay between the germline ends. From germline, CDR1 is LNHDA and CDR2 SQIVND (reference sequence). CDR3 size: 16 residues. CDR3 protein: CASSEERGAGNSPLHF. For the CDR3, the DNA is TGTGCCAGTAGTGAGGAAAGGGGCGCCGGGAATTCACCCCTCCACTTT. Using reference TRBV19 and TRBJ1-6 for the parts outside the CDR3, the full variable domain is DGGITQSPKYLFRKEGQNVTLSCEQNLNHDAMYWYRQDPGQGLRLIYYSQIVNDFQKGDIAEGYSVSREKKESFPLTVTSAQKNPTAFYLCASSEERGAGNSPLHFGNGTRLTVT.

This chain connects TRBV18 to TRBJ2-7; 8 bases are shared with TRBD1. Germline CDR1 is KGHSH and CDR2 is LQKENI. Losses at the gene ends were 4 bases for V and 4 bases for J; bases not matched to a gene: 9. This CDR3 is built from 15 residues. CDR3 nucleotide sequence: TGTGCCAGCTCACTTGCCGGGACAGGACTTTACGAGCAGTACTTC. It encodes CASSLAGTGLYEQYF.

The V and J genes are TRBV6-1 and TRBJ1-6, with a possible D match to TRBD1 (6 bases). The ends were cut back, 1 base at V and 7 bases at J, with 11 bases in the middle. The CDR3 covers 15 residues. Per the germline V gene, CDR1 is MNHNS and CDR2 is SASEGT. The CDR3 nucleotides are TGTGCCAGCAGTGAAGAAGGGGGATCGAATTCACCCCTCCACTTT. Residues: CASSEEGGSNSPLHF.

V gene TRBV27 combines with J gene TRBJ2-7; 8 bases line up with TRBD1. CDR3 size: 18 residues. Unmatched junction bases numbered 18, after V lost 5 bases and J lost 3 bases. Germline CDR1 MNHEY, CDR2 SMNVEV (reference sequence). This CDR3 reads CASSTHDAGQGRVYEQYF. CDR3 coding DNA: TGTGCCAGCAGTACCCACGACGCCGGACAGGGAAGGGTCTACGAGCAGTACTTC.

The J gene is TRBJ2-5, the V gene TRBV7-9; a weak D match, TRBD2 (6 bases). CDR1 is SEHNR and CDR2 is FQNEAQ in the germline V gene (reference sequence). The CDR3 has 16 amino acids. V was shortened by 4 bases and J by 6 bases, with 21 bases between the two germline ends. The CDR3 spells CASSSGRTAGVKTQYF. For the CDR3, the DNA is TGTGCCAGCAGCTCAGGGAGGACCGCCGGGGTGAAGACCCAGTACTTC.

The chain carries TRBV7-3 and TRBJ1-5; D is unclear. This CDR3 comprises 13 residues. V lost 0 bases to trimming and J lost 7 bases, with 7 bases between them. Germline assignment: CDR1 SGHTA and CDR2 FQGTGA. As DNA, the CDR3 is TGTGCCAGCAGCTTAACGCACGGCCAGCCCCAGCATTTT. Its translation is CASSLTHGQPQHF.

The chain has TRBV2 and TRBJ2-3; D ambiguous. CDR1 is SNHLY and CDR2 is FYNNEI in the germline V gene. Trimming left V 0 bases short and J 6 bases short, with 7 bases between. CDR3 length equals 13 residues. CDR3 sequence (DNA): TGTGCCAGCAGTGAAGCGTTGTATGATACGCAGTATTTT. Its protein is CASSEALYDTQYF. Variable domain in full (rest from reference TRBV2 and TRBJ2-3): EPEVTQTPSHQVTQMGQEVILRCVPISNHLYFYWYRQILGQKVEFLVSFYNNEISEKSEIFDDQFSVERPDGSNFTLKIRSTKLEDSAMYFCASSEALYDTQYFGPGTRLTVL.

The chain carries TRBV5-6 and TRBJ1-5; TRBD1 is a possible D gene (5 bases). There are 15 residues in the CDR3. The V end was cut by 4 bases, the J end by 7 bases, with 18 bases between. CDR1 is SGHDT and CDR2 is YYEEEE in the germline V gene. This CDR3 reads CASSKKWGGEQPQHF. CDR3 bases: TGTGCCAGCAGCAAAAAATGGGGGGGTGAACAGCCCCAGCATTTT.

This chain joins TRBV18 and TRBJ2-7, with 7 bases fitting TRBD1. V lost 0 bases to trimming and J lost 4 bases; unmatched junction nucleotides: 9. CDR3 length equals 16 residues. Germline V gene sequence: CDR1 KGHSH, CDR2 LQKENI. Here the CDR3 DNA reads TGTGCCAGCTCACCACCTTCAGGGGGAACGAGATACGAGCAGTACTTC. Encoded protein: CASSPPSGGTRYEQYF.

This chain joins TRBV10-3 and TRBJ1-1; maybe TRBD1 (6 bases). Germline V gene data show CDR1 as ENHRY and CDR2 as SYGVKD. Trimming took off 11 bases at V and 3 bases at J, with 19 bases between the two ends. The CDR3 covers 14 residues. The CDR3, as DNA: TGTGCCGCTTTCCGGGACACCTACCACACTGAAGCTTTCTTT. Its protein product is CAAFRDTYHTEAFF.